This section outlines one TCR beta chain sequence together with its context. The target antigen is unknown. J was trimmed by 4 bases and V by 2 bases; bases with no gene match: 2. Germline V lookup: CDR1 SGHAT, CDR2 FQNNGV. CDR3 length: 14 amino acids. This entry comes from a study of CD8 T cells in ankylosing spondylitis. Whole-study findings and limits: Among TCR beta sequences, a motif of under 10 highly homologous variants appeared characteristic of ankylosing spondylitis blood.

MiXCR, applied by TCRdb to the 5' RACE reads, yields one record per CDR3 protein. The table lists some 700,000 distinct CDR3 sequences, about 20% of them singletons. The chain uses TRBV11-2 and TRBJ2-5; 9 bases match TRBD2. The specimen was blood, either unsorted or a sorted T cell fraction (not recorded which). The source is a male donor with ankylosing spondylitis. CDR3 DNA: TGTGCCAGCAGCTTATCAGCGGGGGGAGAGACCCAGTACTTC. This translates into CASSLSAGGETQYF.